These 25 T cell receptor beta chains were sequenced from one sample in a study of stem cell transplantation in POMP-related autoinflammatory disease (dated by TCRdb to about 2021). General findings and caveats noted by the study authors: PRAID patients trended toward lower TRB diversity and higher clonality across all analyzed T-cell subsets. A restricted number of unique TRB V-J gene pairings was observed in PRAID patients.

The protocol used for the library was the immunoSEQ multiplex PCR assay. Sourced from immuneACCESS, this table was stored by TCRdb with only in-frame sequences that have V and J called. A share of the clones is absent; for the studies checked, an unresolved V gene accounts for under half, and the remainder has no known explanation. The sample data list 8,500 to 14,000 clones, and about 88% of these were observed just once. The ten largest clones add up to roughly half of the sample. The antigens these receptors bind are not known. The time point label, read with the paper, signifies: before hematopoietic stem cell transplant. The sample was CD8+ T cells from PBMCs, taken before stem cell transplantation. The receptors here all came from a human donor with POMP-related autoinflammation and immune dysregulation (PRAID).

The chain carries TRBV5-3 and TRBJ1-1; D is undetermined. TRBV5-3 is identified as an open reading frame with a role that is uncertain. The CDR3 is made up of 15 amino acids. Trimming took off 4 bases at V and 4 bases at J, with 17 bases between the two ends. The CDR3 DNA is TGTGCCAGAAGCAACCCGGATCAGGAGGGCACTGAAGCTTTCTTT. It translates to CARSNPDQEGTEAFF.

The CDR3: CASSSRRHGQETQYF. The CDR3 DNA reads TGTGCCAGCAGTTCACGGCGGCACGGGCAAGAGACCCAGTACTTC. The J gene is TRBJ2-5, the V gene TRBV28; D is unresolved. The germline V and J ends were trimmed by 4 bases and 2 bases, with 14 bases remaining between them. CDR1 and CDR2 (germline): MDHEN, SYDVKM. CDR3 size: 15 residues.

This rearrangement joins TRBV9 to TRBJ2-7; 7 bases are shared with TRBD2. The ends lost 2 bases at V and 5 bases at J; junction bases unmatched: 4. This CDR3 spans 13 amino acids. Germline values: CDR1 SGDLS, CDR2 YYNGEE. The CDR3 loop reads CASSVAGENEQYF. In DNA form, the CDR3 reads TGTGCCAGCAGCGTCGCGGGAGAGAACGAGCAGTACTTC.

The chain is built from TRBV2 and TRBJ1-4; no clear D. The germline V gene encodes CDR1 SNHLY and CDR2 FYNNEI. This CDR3 is built from 13 residues. V gave up 4 bases and J gave up 6 bases, with 9 bases separating them. The CDR3 is CASSGPDDEKLFF. DNA for the CDR3: TGTGCCAGCAGTGGCCCGGACGATGAAAAACTGTTTTTT.

The CDR3 is CASPMTEQRLYNSPLHF. Written as DNA, the CDR3 is TGCGCCAGCCCCATGACGGAACAGAGACTCTATAATTCACCCCTCCACTTT. The chain carries TRBV5-1 and TRBJ1-6; D ambiguous. Germline CDR1 reads SGHRS; CDR2 reads YFSETQ. Trimming stripped 7 bases from V and 3 bases from J, with 20 bases between. The CDR3 is 17 residues long.

The chain joins TRBV12-5 to TRBJ2-2, with D possibly TRBD1 on 5 matching bases. In germline, CDR1 is LGHNT, CDR2 FRNRAP. The V end was cut by 6 bases, the J end by 7 bases, with 12 bases between. The CDR3 has 13 amino acids. The CDR3 sequence: CASGHQGYGELFF. The CDR3 bases are TGTGCTAGTGGCCATCAGGGATACGGGGAGCTGTTTTTT. The full variable domain, with the rest looked up from reference TRBV12-5 and TRBJ2-2, is DARVTQTPRHKVTEMGQEVTMRCQPILGHNTVFWYRQTMMQGLELLAYFRNRAPLDDSGMPKDRFSAEMPDATLATLKIQPSEPRDSAVYFCASGHQGYGELFFGEGSRLTVL.

CDR3 sequence: CASSLRGLAVSYEQYF. CDR3 DNA: TGTGCCAGCAGTTTAAGGGGACTAGCGGTAAGCTACGAGCAGTACTTC. The rearrangement joins TRBV28 to TRBJ2-7; 11 bases map to TRBD2. V was clipped by 2 bases and J by 3 bases; unmatched bases: 6. This CDR3 is built from 16 residues. Germline V CDR1 and CDR2: MDHEN, SYDVKM. Full variable domain (outside the CDR3, taken from reference TRBV28 and TRBJ2-7): DVKVTQSSRYLVKRTGEKVFLECVQDMDHENMFWYRQDPGLGLRLIYFSYDVKMKEKGDIPEGYSVSREKKERFSLILESASTNQTSMYLCASSLRGLAVSYEQYFGPGTRLTVT.

V usage is TRBV7-2 and J usage is TRBJ2-3; a weak D match, TRBD1 (6 bases). This CDR3 is built from 18 residues. Germline V gene lookup returns CDR1 SGHTA and CDR2 FQGNSA. V was cut by 2 bases and J by 4 bases, with 22 bases left in between. CDR3 bases: TGTGCCAGCAGCTTATATCTTCCACAGGGCCCCGCCCCAGATACGCAGTATTTT. Encoded protein: CASSLYLPQGPAPDTQYF.

The V and J genes are TRBV28 and TRBJ1-1; D gene unclear. Germline V lookup: CDR1 MDHEN, CDR2 SYDVKM. The CDR3 sequence is 15 residues long. Trimming stripped 2 bases from V and 1 base from J, with 11 bases between. CDR3: CASSLTTVGNTEAFF. CDR3 nucleotides: TGTGCCAGCAGTTTAACGACGGTTGGGAACACTGAAGCTTTCTTT.

This clone was observed a few times. V is TRBV4-1 and J is TRBJ1-5; the D is unclear. V was clipped by 0 bases and J by 4 bases, with 10 bases between them. This CDR3 is 15 amino acids long. Germline V gene data show CDR1 as MGHRA and CDR2 as YSYEKL. The DNA for the CDR3 is TGCGCCAGCAGCCAAGATCTGGCGGATAATCAGCCCCAGCATTTT. Its protein is CASSQDLADNQPQHF.

This rearrangement joins TRBV27 to TRBJ2-1; 10 bases fit TRBD2. The CDR3 is 14 residues long. V gave up 7 bases and J gave up 3 bases; unmatched junction bases: 3. Germline V gives CDR1 MNHEY, CDR2 SMNVEV (reference sequence). The CDR3 sequence is CASTVAGGYNEQFF. The CDR3 nucleotides are TGTGCCAGCACCGTAGCGGGAGGCTACAATGAGCAGTTCTTC.

CDR3 in DNA: TGCAGCGTTGAAGACAACTATGGCTACACCTTC. It yields the protein CSVEDNYGYTF. The rearrangement joins TRBV29-1 to TRBJ1-2; D unclear. Trimming took off 0 bases at V and 2 bases at J, with 1 base between the two ends. The length of the CDR3 is 11 residues. CDR1 and CDR2 from the germline V gene are SQVTM and ANQGSEA.

The chain is built from TRBV2 and TRBJ2-5; TRBD2 matches at 9 bases. V trimming: 5 bases; J trimming: 5 bases; junction bases outside the gene matches: 12. Germline loops: CDR1 SNHLY, CDR2 FYNNEI. CDR3 length: 16 residues. The CDR3 nucleotides read TGTGCCAGCAGTTCTGTAGCGGGGGCTAAGGGGGAGACCCAGTACTTC. Its protein product is CASSSVAGAKGETQYF. Full variable domain (remainder filled in from reference TRBV2 and TRBJ2-5): EPEVTQTPSHQVTQMGQEVILRCVPISNHLYFYWYRQILGQKVEFLVSFYNNEISEKSEIFDDQFSVERPDGSNFTLKIRSTKLEDSAMYFCASSSVAGAKGETQYFGPGTRLLVL.

The CDR3, as DNA: TGTGCCATCCGCAGGGCTAGCGGCAAACAAGAGACCCAGTACTTC. Translation: CAIRRASGKQETQYF. V is TRBV6-1 and J is TRBJ2-5; 7 nucleotides line up with TRBD2. This CDR3 contains 15 residues. Germline loops: CDR1 MNHNS, CDR2 SASEGT. The ends lost 10 bases at V and 2 bases at J; junction bases unmatched: 13.

This sequence joins TRBV9 and TRBJ2-2; a possible D gene is TRBD1 (5 bases). The CDR3 is made up of 16 amino acids. Trimming took 4 bases from V and 7 from J, leaving 20 bases between them. Germline CDR1 SGDLS, CDR2 YYNGEE. The CDR3 DNA is TGTGCCAGCAGCCCAACCTGGGGCCAGAGGAGCGGGGAGCTGTTTTTT. It specifies CASSPTWGQRSGELFF.

This clone was detected a few times. The V call is TRBV4-2, the J call TRBJ1-5; D is undetermined. CDR1 and CDR2 (germline): LGHNA, YNFKEQ. The length of the CDR3 is 14 residues. V was trimmed by 1 base and J by 2 bases, leaving 6 bases between them. This CDR3 is CASSQGKGNQPQHF. CDR3 coding DNA: TGTGCCAGCAGCCAAGGGAAGGGCAATCAGCCCCAGCATTTT.

The rearrangement links TRBV5-1 to TRBJ2-1; 7 nucleotides align to TRBD1. V was pared by 9 bases and J by 0 bases, with 3 bases of the junction left unmatched. This CDR3 spans 13 amino acids. The V gene's germline CDR1 is SGHRS and CDR2 YFSETQ. The CDR3 DNA is TGCGCCACCAGGGACAGCTCCTACAATGAGCAGTTCTTC. It yields the protein CATRDSSYNEQFF.

The V call is TRBV7-9, the J call TRBJ1-2; weak D call: TRBD1 (5 bases). Germline V gene sequence: CDR1 SEHNR, CDR2 FQNEAQ (reference sequence). This CDR3 is 14 amino acids long. V lost 1 base to trimming and J lost 4 bases, with 10 bases between them. CDR3 sequence (DNA): TGTGCCAGCAGCTTAGAAGAGGGGCCCTATGGCTACACCTTC. Its protein product is CASSLEEGPYGYTF.

This clone was picked up a small number of times. The chain recombines TRBV7-9 with TRBJ1-2, with unresolved D. The CDR3 is made up of 14 amino acids. The V end was cut by 1 base, the J end by 1 base, with 7 bases between. Germline V gene lookup returns CDR1 SEHNR and CDR2 FQNEAQ (reference sequence). CDR3 DNA sequence: TGTGCCAGCAGCTTAGGCAGATTTAACTATGGCTACACCTTC. Protein sequence: CASSLGRFNYGYTF.

Only a few counts were recorded for this clone. An end of the junction does not agree with germline; a read error may underlie this. The chain links TRBV14 to TRBJ2-3, with 8 bases that match TRBD2. Germline values: CDR1 SGHDN, CDR2 FVKESK. This CDR3 contains 13 residues. The CDR3 protein is CASSQDDDSGSRF. The DNA of the CDR3 is TGTGCCAGCAGCCAAGATGACGACAGCGGGAGTCGATTT.

This chain links TRBV30 with TRBJ2-4; D is unresolved. Trimming stripped 1 base from V and 0 bases from J, with 16 bases between. The CDR3 contains 17 residues. CDR1 and CDR2 from the germline V gene are GTSNPN and SVGIG (reference sequence). CDR3 bases: TGTGCCTGGAGTGCACGGACGATAGGATTAGCCAAAAACATTCAGTACTTC. This codes for CAWSARTIGLAKNIQYF.

The V and J genes are TRBV15 and TRBJ2-5; TRBD2 agrees at 8 bases. Germline V CDR1 and CDR2: LNHNV, YYDKDF (reference sequence). With V trimmed by 0 bases and J by 5 bases, 11 bases remained unmatched. The CDR3 consists of 17 residues. Here the CDR3 DNA reads TGTGCCACCAGCAGAGAGAGGGTGACTAGCGAAAGGGAGACCCAGTACTTC. It is translated as CATSRERVTSERETQYF.

The rearrangement joins TRBV28 to TRBJ2-7, with 8 bases that match TRBD1. V gave up 8 bases and J gave up 7 bases; unmatched junction bases: 7. Germline V gene data show CDR1 as MDHEN and CDR2 as SYDVKM. The CDR3 is 12 residues long. CDR3 sequence: CASRDRPLEQYF. The CDR3 DNA is TGTGCCAGCCGGGACAGGCCCCTGGAGCAGTACTTC.

The sample holds a few counts of this clone. This sequence joins TRBV13 and TRBJ1-5; D call uncertain. Per the germline V gene, CDR1 is PRHDT and CDR2 is FYEKMQ (reference sequence). V lost 4 bases to trimming and J lost 6 bases, with 7 bases between them. The CDR3 spans 12 residues. This CDR3 is CASSYYGQPQHF. The CDR3 DNA follows: TGTGCCAGCAGCTACTATGGTCAGCCCCAGCATTTT.

V is TRBV15 and J is TRBJ1-4, with D maybe TRBD1 (5 bases). V lost 0 bases and J 10 bases, leaving 9 bases between the germline ends. The CDR3 sequence is 13 residues long. Germline values: CDR1 LNHNV, CDR2 YYDKDF (reference sequence). Here the CDR3 DNA reads TGTGCCACCAGCAGAGAGGGGGAAGGAAAACTGTTTTTT. It is translated as CATSREGEGKLFF. Full variable domain (remainder filled in from reference TRBV15 and TRBJ1-4): DAMVIQNPRYQVTQFGKPVTLSCSQTLNHNVMYWYQQKSSQAPKLLFHYYDKDFNNEADTPDNFQSRRPNTSFCFLDIRSPGLGDTAMYLCATSREGEGKLFFGSGTQLSVL.